This passage covers 10 T cell receptor beta chains from one sample sequenced in a study of shared clonotypes between healthy human individuals. Data came from immunoSEQ multiplex PCR; TCRdb stores just in-frame clones and leaves some out. Of 2 million to 2.5 million clones listed, 85% to 95% are singletons. Specimen: naive CD4+ T cells from PBMCs. Regarding subset: CD45RA+ positively selected. The receptors stem from a man between 18 and 29 years old in good health. Some clones in this sample may be carry-over from other donors' samples.

The CDR3 protein is CASSPALPAYEQYF. CDR3 DNA sequence: TGCGCCAGCAGCCCAGCTTTGCCTGCCTACGAGCAGTACTTC. The chain uses TRBV5-1 and TRBJ2-7; D is undetermined. CDR3 length: 14 residues. CDR1 SGHRS and CDR2 YFSETQ come from the germline V gene. Trimming shortened V by 4 bases and J by 2 bases, and 13 bases separated the two germline ends. Full variable domain (rest looked up from reference TRBV5-1 and TRBJ2-7): KAGVTQTPRYLIKTRGQQVTLSCSPISGHRSVSWYQQTPGQGLQFLFEYFSETQRNKGNFPGRFSGRQFSNSRSEMNVSTLELGDSALYLCASSPALPAYEQYFGPGTRLTVT.

The chain employs TRBV10-3 and TRBJ2-7; D may match TRBD1 or TRBD2 (5 bases each). V was clipped by 7 bases and J by 1 base, with 14 bases between them. Germline V gene sequence: CDR1 ENHRY, CDR2 SYGVKD. The CDR3 has 14 amino acids. The CDR3 region has the DNA TGTGCCATCACCGACGGGGCTAGGTCCTACGAGCAGTACTTC. Its protein is CAITDGARSYEQYF.

The chain carries TRBV6-1 and TRBJ1-4; D ambiguous. V shed 8 bases and J shed 0 bases, with 10 bases lying between them. The CDR3 consists of 14 residues. Germline CDR1 reads MNHNS; CDR2 reads SASEGT. The CDR3 is CASRRLATNEKLFF. DNA of the CDR3: TGTGCCAGCCGGAGACTTGCAACTAATGAAAAACTGTTTTTT.

The CDR3 reads CASREGGTQYF. The CDR3 DNA sequence: TGTGCCAGCAGAGAGGGGGGTACGCAGTATTTT. The V gene is TRBV7-9, the J gene TRBJ2-3, with D perhaps assigned TRBD1 or TRBD2 (6 bases each). Per germline, CDR1 SEHNR and CDR2 FQNEAQ (reference sequence). This CDR3 spans 11 amino acids. V gave up 6 bases and J gave up 8 bases, with 9 bases separating them.

The rearrangement links TRBV30 to TRBJ2-3, with a tentative D call TRBD1 (5 bases). This CDR3 region has 11 residues. The germline V gene encodes CDR1 GTSNPN and CDR2 SVGIG (reference sequence). Trimming took 4 bases from V and 5 from J, leaving 7 bases between them. The CDR3 loop reads CAWNRGDTQYF. CDR3 nucleotides: TGTGCCTGGAATAGGGGAGATACGCAGTATTTT.

A single count supports this clone. The chain couples TRBV18 to TRBJ1-3; TRBD1 is a possible D gene (6 bases). Germline assignment: CDR1 KGHSH and CDR2 LQKENI. Trimming took off 0 bases at V and 0 bases at J, with 12 bases between the two ends. The CDR3 extends over 17 amino acids. In DNA, the CDR3 is TGTGCCAGCTCACCACCTTCAGGGGACTTCTCTGGAAACACCATATATTTT. Amino acid sequence: CASSPPSGDFSGNTIYF.

The chain recombines TRBV30 with TRBJ2-1, with unresolved D. The length of the CDR3 is 14 residues. The germline CDR1 and CDR2 sequences are GTSNPN and SVGIG (reference sequence). The V end was cut by 0 bases, the J end by 7 bases, with 13 bases between. CDR3 DNA sequence: TGTGCCTGGAGTGTAGTTGGCCTGGGTAATGAGCAGTTCTTC. It encodes CAWSVVGLGNEQFF.

The V and J genes are TRBV5-1 and TRBJ2-5; D unresolved. The length of the CDR3 is 11 residues. Germline V CDR1 and CDR2: SGHRS, YFSETQ. The V gene lost 1 base and the J gene lost 6 bases, with 4 bases spanning the gap. The CDR3 nucleotides read TGCGCCAGCAGCTTGTACCAGACCCAGTACTTC. Protein: CASSLYQTQYF.

The V gene is TRBV5-1, the J gene TRBJ1-1; D perhaps matches TRBD1 (5 bases). CDR1 SGHRS and CDR2 YFSETQ come from the germline V gene. This CDR3 has 14 residues. Trimming removed 5 bases from V and 3 bases from J, with 14 bases in between. The CDR3, as DNA: TGCGCCAGCAGTTCGAACGTAGGGGACACTGAAGCTTTCTTT. This gives the protein CASSSNVGDTEAFF.

V is TRBV14 and J is TRBJ2-5; D is unclear. The CDR3 contains 14 residues. With 1 base removed from V and 9 bases from J, the gap between germline ends came to 15 bases. From germline, CDR1 is SGHDN and CDR2 FVKESK. CDR3 bases: TGTGCCAGCAGCCAAGTGGGTTTTAGTAGTCCCCAGTACTTC. Encoded protein: CASSQVGFSSPQYF. Together with reference TRBV14 and TRBJ2-5, the CDR3 gives the full variable domain: EAGVTQFPSHSVIEKGQTVTLRCDPISGHDNLYWYRRVMGKEIKFLLHFVKESKQDESGMPNNRFLAERTGGTYSTLKVQPAELEDSGVYFCASSQVGFSSPQYFGPGTRLLVL.